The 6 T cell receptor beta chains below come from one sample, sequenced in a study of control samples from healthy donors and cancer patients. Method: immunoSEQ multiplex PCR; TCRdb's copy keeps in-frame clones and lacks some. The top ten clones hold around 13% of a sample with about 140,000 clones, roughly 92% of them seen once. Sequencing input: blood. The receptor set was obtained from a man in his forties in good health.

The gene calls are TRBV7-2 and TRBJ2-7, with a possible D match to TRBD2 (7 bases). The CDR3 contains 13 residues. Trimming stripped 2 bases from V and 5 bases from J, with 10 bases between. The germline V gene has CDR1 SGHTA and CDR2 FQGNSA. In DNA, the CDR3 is TGTGCCAGCAGCTTATGGGGGGGCGACGAGCAGTACTTC. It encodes CASSLWGGDEQYF. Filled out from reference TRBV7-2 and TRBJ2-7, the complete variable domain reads GAGVSQSPSNKVTEKGKDVELRCDPISGHTALYWYRQSLGQGLEFLIYFQGNSAPDKSGLPSDRFSAERTGGSVSTLTIQRTQQEDSAVYLCASSLWGGDEQYFGPGTRLTVT.

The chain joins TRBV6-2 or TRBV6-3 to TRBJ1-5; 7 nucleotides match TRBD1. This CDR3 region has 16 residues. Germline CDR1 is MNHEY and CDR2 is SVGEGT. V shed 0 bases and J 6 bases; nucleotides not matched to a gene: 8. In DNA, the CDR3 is TGTGCCAGCAGTTACTCGACCCTCACAGGGGTTCAGCCCCAGCATTTT. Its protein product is CASSYSTLTGVQPQHF.

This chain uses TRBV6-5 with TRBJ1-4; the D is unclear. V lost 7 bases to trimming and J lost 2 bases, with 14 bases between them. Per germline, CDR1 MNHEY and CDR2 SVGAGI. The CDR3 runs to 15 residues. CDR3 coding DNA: TGTGCCAGCACCATCAGTGAGGGCACTAATGAAAAACTGTTTTTT. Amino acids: CASTISEGTNEKLFF.

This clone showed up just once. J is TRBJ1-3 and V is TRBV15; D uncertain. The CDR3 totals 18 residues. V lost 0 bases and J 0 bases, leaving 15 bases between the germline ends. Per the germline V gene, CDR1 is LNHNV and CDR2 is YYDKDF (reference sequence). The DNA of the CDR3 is TGTGCCACCAGCAGAGATCGGAGGGCGCTAGTCTCTGGAAACACCATATATTTT. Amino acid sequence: CATSRDRRALVSGNTIYF.

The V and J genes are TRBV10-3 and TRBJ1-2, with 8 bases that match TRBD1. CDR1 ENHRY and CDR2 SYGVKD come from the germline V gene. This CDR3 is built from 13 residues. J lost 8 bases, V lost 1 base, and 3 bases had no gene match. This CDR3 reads CAISEYRGIGYTF. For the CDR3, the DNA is TGTGCCATCAGTGAGTACAGGGGGATCGGCTACACCTTC.

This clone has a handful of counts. The CDR3 region has the DNA TGTGCCAGCAGTCTACAGGGGGCGGCCTCCTACGAGCAGTACTTC. Translating it yields CASSLQGAASYEQYF. The chain employs TRBV6-5 and TRBJ2-7, with 9 bases fitting TRBD1. Germline CDR1 reads MNHEY; CDR2 reads SVGAGI. The CDR3 runs to 15 residues. Trimming cost V 5 bases and J 0 bases; bases outside gene matches: 5.